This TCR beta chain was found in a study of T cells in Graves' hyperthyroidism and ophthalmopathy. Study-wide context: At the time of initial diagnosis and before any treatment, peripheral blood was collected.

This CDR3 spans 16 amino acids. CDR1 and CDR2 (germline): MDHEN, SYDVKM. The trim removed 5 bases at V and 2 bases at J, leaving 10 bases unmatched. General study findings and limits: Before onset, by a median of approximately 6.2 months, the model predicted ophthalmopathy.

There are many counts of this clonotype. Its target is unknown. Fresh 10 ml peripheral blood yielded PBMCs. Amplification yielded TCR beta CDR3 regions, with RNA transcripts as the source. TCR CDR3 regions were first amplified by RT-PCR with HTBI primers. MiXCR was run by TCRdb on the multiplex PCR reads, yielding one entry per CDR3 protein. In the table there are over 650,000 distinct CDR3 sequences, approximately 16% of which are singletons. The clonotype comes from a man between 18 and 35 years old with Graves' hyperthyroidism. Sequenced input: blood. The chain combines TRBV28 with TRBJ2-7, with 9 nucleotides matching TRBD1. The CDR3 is CASSGTGTGKTYEQYF. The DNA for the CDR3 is TGTGCCAGCAGTGGTACCGGGACAGGGAAGACCTACGAGCAGTACTTC.